A single sample is the source of the 10 T cell receptor beta chains below, sequenced in a study of OX40 agonist ivuxolimab in advanced cancers. Method: immunoSEQ multiplex PCR; TCRdb's copy keeps in-frame clones and lacks some. Of 40,000 or so clones in the sample, about 72% were seen once. Sequencing was performed on CD4+ or CD8+ T cells sorted from blood, taken in a trial of the OX40 agonist ivuxolimab. Source of these receptors: an adult with an advanced solid tumor such as melanoma, head and neck, liver or kidney cancer.

V gene TRBV9 combines with J gene TRBJ2-5, with 8 bases lining up with TRBD2. Germline values: CDR1 SGDLS, CDR2 YYNGEE. Trimming took 3 bases from V and 4 from J; bases not matched to a gene: 11. This CDR3 region has 16 residues. The CDR3 reads CASSEPRGGPRETQYF. CDR3 bases: TGTGCCAGCAGCGAGCCTCGGGGGGGCCCGAGAGAGACCCAGTACTTC.

The table lists this clone with a count of one. This chain uses TRBV15 with TRBJ1-5, with D possibly matching TRBD1 (5 bases). This CDR3 region has 18 residues. V lost 1 base, J lost 4 bases, and 20 bases lay in between. Germline lookup yields CDR1 LNHNV and CDR2 YYDKDF (reference sequence). CDR3 region: CATSRARTTASLNQPQHF. The CDR3 DNA sequence: TGTGCCACCAGCAGAGCTAGGACAACCGCCAGCCTTAATCAGCCCCAGCATTTT.

V and J are TRBV27 and TRBJ1-2; D ambiguous. This CDR3 comprises 12 residues. Germline V gives CDR1 MNHEY, CDR2 SMNVEV (reference sequence). V lost 8 bases and J 3 bases, leaving 10 bases between the germline ends. The CDR3 nucleotides are TGTGCCAGCGGGGTAGGGCACTATGGCTACACCTTC. It specifies CASGVGHYGYTF.

This clone was counted a single time. This sequence joins TRBV4-1 and TRBJ2-3; 8 bases line up with TRBD1. CDR1 is MGHRA, CDR2 YSYEKL, per germline. The CDR3 length is 16 residues. Trimming cost V 5 bases and J 7 bases; bases outside gene matches: 14. CDR3 DNA sequence: TGCGCCAGCAGCTTTGGCCAGACAGGGGCGGTAAATACGCAGTATTTT. Its translation: CASSFGQTGAVNTQYF.

This chain links TRBV4-3 with TRBJ2-4; TRBD1 matches 11 bases. Unmatched junction bases numbered 3, after V lost 3 bases and J lost 2 bases. The CDR3 runs 16 residues. In germline, CDR1 is LGHNA, CDR2 YSLEER. The CDR3 sequence is CASSHGQGATKNIQYF. The CDR3 DNA sequence: TGCGCCAGCAGCCATGGACAGGGGGCGACCAAAAACATTCAGTACTTC.

V usage is TRBV18 and J usage is TRBJ2-4, with TRBD1 identical over 7 bases. CDR1 and CDR2 from the germline V gene are KGHSH and LQKENI. This CDR3 spans 16 amino acids. Trimming took 0 bases from V and 3 from J; bases not matched to a gene: 5. The CDR3 bases are TGTGCCAGCTCACCACCATCAGGGGGTAACAAAAACATTCAGTACTTC. Residues: CASSPPSGGNKNIQYF.

The V call is TRBV4-1, the J call TRBJ1-2; tentative D call: TRBD1 (5 bases). Trimming removed 3 bases at V and 8 bases at J, with 19 bases between. The CDR3 has 15 amino acids. Germline loops: CDR1 MGHRA, CDR2 YSYEKL. The CDR3 loop is CASSHSVGGKDGYTF. DNA of the CDR3: TGCGCCAGCAGCCATTCAGTGGGGGGGAAGGACGGCTACACCTTC.

The rearrangement uses TRBV30 and TRBJ1-1; 7 bases are a match to TRBD1. J was trimmed by 1 base and V by 2 bases; bases with no gene match: 4. The CDR3 spans 14 residues. Germline-derived CDR1 and CDR2 are GTSNPN and SVGIG (reference sequence). The CDR3 loop is CAWSWGQPNTEAFF. The CDR3 bases are TGTGCCTGGAGTTGGGGACAGCCGAACACTGAAGCTTTCTTT.

The chain links TRBV7-6 to TRBJ2-2; D possibly matches TRBD1 or TRBD2 (5 bases each). Deletions cut 3 bases from V and 2 bases from J, with 7 bases between. Germline V gives CDR1 SGHVS, CDR2 FNYEAQ. The CDR3 length is 14 residues. This CDR3 reads CASSFGTNTGELFF. The CDR3 coding sequence is TGTGCCAGCAGCTTCGGGACCAACACCGGGGAGCTGTTTTTT.

This sequence joins TRBV23-1 and TRBJ2-7; weak D call: TRBD1 (8 bases). TRBV23-1 is identified as an open reading frame with a role that is uncertain. The CDR3 totals 15 residues. Trimming left V 6 bases short and J 2 bases short, with 17 bases between. CDR3 region: CASSQQRDRTYEQYF. The DNA for the CDR3 is TGCGCCAGCAGCCAACAGCGGGACAGGACCTACGAGCAGTACTTC.